One sample yielded the 19 T cell receptor beta chains listed below, sequenced in a study of T cell changes during pregnancy in multiple sclerosis. Repertoires were generated with immunoSEQ multiplex PCR, while TCRdb's copy carries only in-frame clones and drops some. The repertoire holds 40,000 to 45,000 clones, with roughly 89% as singletons. Material: CD4+ T cells from peripheral blood mononuclear cells, obtained in the first trimester of pregnancy. The origin of the receptors is a female donor with multiple sclerosis, enrolled in a pregnancy study.

This chain links TRBV30 with TRBJ1-2, with TRBD1 as a possible D gene (5 bases). Germline CDR1 reads GTSNPN; CDR2 reads SVGIG (reference sequence). Trimming removed 1 base at V and 4 bases at J, with 13 bases between. The CDR3 has 14 residues. The CDR3 is CAWSAGPVGYGYTF. The CDR3 nucleotides are TGTGCCTGGAGTGCAGGGCCTGTCGGCTATGGCTACACCTTC. Full variable domain (missing parts from reference TRBV30 and TRBJ1-2): SQTIHQWPATLVQPVGSPLSLECTVEGTSNPNLYWYRQAAGRGLQLLFYSVGIGQISSEVPQNLSASRPQDRQFILSSKKLLLSDSGFYLCAWSAGPVGYGYTFGSGTRLTVV.

The CDR3 DNA reads TGCGCCAGCAGCCCACCGGGACTAGCGGGAAAAAATGAGCAGTTCTTC. Protein: CASSPPGLAGKNEQFF. This chain connects TRBV5-1 to TRBJ2-1; 13 bases are a match to TRBD2. The CDR3 runs to 16 residues. Germline V gene sequence: CDR1 SGHRS, CDR2 YFSETQ. Unmatched junction bases numbered 8, after V lost 4 bases and J lost 7 bases.

The genes are TRBV7-9 and TRBJ1-1; D unclear. V was shortened by 5 bases and J by 1 base, with 8 bases between the two germline ends. Germline lookup yields CDR1 SEHNR and CDR2 FQNEAQ (reference sequence). This CDR3 region has 13 residues. CDR3 DNA sequence: TGTGCCAGCAGCACAGTGGGGAACACTGAAGCTTTCTTT. This sequence encodes CASSTVGNTEAFF.

This clone was seen just once. This sequence joins TRBV5-6 and TRBJ2-2, with D perhaps matching TRBD2 (6 bases). V was clipped by 4 bases and J by 7 bases, with 11 bases between them. This CDR3 spans 13 amino acids. From germline, CDR1 is SGHDT and CDR2 YYEEEE. CDR3 nucleotide sequence: TGTGCCAGCAGCGGAGGGGTGTACGGGGAGCTGTTTTTT. As protein: CASSGGVYGELFF.

The chain joins TRBV15 to TRBJ1-2; D is uncertain. V gave up 0 bases and J gave up 5 bases, with 13 bases separating them. The CDR3 spans 15 residues. Germline V gene lookup returns CDR1 LNHNV and CDR2 YYDKDF (reference sequence). The CDR3 nucleotides read TGTGCCACCAGCAGAGATCTTGATCTCGGGTATGGCTACACCTTC. This codes for CATSRDLDLGYGYTF.

The chain couples TRBV5-1 to TRBJ2-5; 10 bases agree with TRBD1. Germline V CDR1 and CDR2: SGHRS, YFSETQ. J was trimmed by 5 bases and V by 0 bases; bases with no gene match: 7. The CDR3 consists of 16 residues. CDR3: CASSLGGDRGRETQYF. The CDR3 nucleotides are TGCGCCAGCAGCTTGGGAGGGGACAGGGGACGGGAGACCCAGTACTTC.

The chain uses TRBV5-6 and TRBJ2-1; 9 nucleotides match TRBD2. The CDR3 consists of 16 residues. In germline, CDR1 is SGHDT, CDR2 YYEEEE. J was trimmed by 5 bases and V by 2 bases; bases with no gene match: 8. The CDR3 DNA reads as TGTGCCAGCAGCTTAGCCGGGACTAGCAGGGACAATGAGCAGTTCTTC. Its protein is CASSLAGTSRDNEQFF.

V gene TRBV2 combines with J gene TRBJ2-7; 11 nucleotides match TRBD2. Germline CDR1 is SNHLY and CDR2 is FYNNEI. CDR3 length: 14 amino acids. Unmatched junction bases numbered 5, after V lost 5 bases and J lost 5 bases. CDR3 residues: CASSRLAGFDEQYF. CDR3 DNA: TGTGCCAGCAGTAGACTAGCGGGATTCGACGAGCAGTACTTC.

The chain joins TRBV10-3 to TRBJ2-3, with 9 bases that match TRBD1. Per the germline V gene, CDR1 is ENHRY and CDR2 is SYGVKD. Trimming removed 6 bases from V and 5 bases from J; junction bases left unmatched: 6. The CDR3 spans 14 residues. DNA of the CDR3: TGTGCCATCAGCCTTGGGACAGGGCGAGATACGCAGTATTTT. The encoded protein is CAISLGTGRDTQYF.

The chain links TRBV6-1 to TRBJ1-2; 10 bases agree with TRBD1. Per the germline V gene, CDR1 is MNHNS and CDR2 is SASEGT. With V trimmed by 5 bases and J by 8 bases, 11 bases remained unmatched. This CDR3 is 15 amino acids long. CDR3 sequence: CASSTRGQGFYGYTF. The CDR3 coding sequence is TGTGCCAGCAGTACCAGGGGACAGGGGTTTTACGGCTACACCTTC.

The V call is TRBV6-1, the J call TRBJ2-4; 12 bases are shared with TRBD2. CDR3 length: 20 amino acids. V gave up 2 bases and J gave up 1 base; unmatched junction bases: 12. Per the germline V gene, CDR1 is MNHNS and CDR2 is SASEGT. The CDR3 loop is CASSEPSGRAGLLAKNIQYF. DNA for the CDR3: TGTGCCAGCAGTGAACCTAGCGGGAGGGCCGGTCTACTCGCCAAAAACATTCAGTACTTC.

J is TRBJ2-3 and V is TRBV7-2, with 7 bases aligning to TRBD2. Losses at the gene ends were 2 bases for V and 0 bases for J; bases not matched to a gene: 5. The CDR3 totals 16 residues. Germline CDR1 and CDR2: SGHTA and FQGNSA. CDR3 sequence (DNA): TGTGCCAGCAGCTTAAGGGACTACCGTAGCACAGATACGCAGTATTTT. The encoded protein is CASSLRDYRSTDTQYF.

This rearrangement joins TRBV2 to TRBJ2-7; 12 positions agree with TRBD1. V was pared by 6 bases and J by 6 bases, with 6 bases of the junction left unmatched. Germline V gene sequence: CDR1 SNHLY, CDR2 FYNNEI. This CDR3 region has 14 residues. The CDR3 region is CASRRSGQGAEQYF. CDR3 nucleotides: TGTGCCAGCAGGCGTTCGGGACAGGGGGCCGAGCAGTACTTC.

The V gene is TRBV7-2, the J gene TRBJ2-1; D is undetermined. V lost 2 bases and J 3 bases, leaving 5 bases between the germline ends. CDR3 size: 13 residues. Germline lookup yields CDR1 SGHTA and CDR2 FQGNSA. The CDR3 DNA reads as TGTGCCAGCAGCTTAACGGGCTACAATGAGCAGTTCTTC. This encodes CASSLTGYNEQFF.

This clone appeared a single time. This chain links TRBV5-1 with TRBJ1-2; TRBD1 matches at 7 bases. The germline V gene encodes CDR1 SGHRS and CDR2 YFSETQ. With V trimmed by 7 bases and J by 0 bases, 6 bases remained unmatched. The CDR3 is 14 amino acids. CDR3 sequence reads: CASATGATNYGYTF. CDR3 nucleotides: TGCGCCAGCGCTACAGGGGCCACTAACTATGGCTACACCTTC.

This chain uses TRBV9 with TRBJ2-5; TRBD1 aligns across 11 bases. There are 14 residues in the CDR3. With 2 bases clipped from V and 7 bases from J, the junction kept 4 bases outside the gene matches. Germline loops: CDR1 SGDLS, CDR2 YYNGEE. CDR3: CASSVLGTGGTQYF. DNA for the CDR3: TGTGCCAGCAGCGTCCTCGGGACAGGGGGGACCCAGTACTTC.

The chain combines TRBV18 with TRBJ2-5, with 7 bases aligning to TRBD1. Germline trimming cut 2 bases from V and 3 bases from J; bases unmatched to any gene: 9. The CDR3 runs 16 residues. Germline CDR1 KGHSH, CDR2 LQKENI. This chain's CDR3 is CASSPFLRQGEETQYF. The DNA for the CDR3 is TGTGCCAGCTCACCATTCTTAAGGCAGGGGGAAGAGACCCAGTACTTC.

V usage is TRBV30 and J usage is TRBJ2-1; 7 bases match TRBD1. Per the germline V gene, CDR1 is GTSNPN and CDR2 is SVGIG (reference sequence). Trimming removed 5 bases from V and 7 bases from J; junction bases left unmatched: 5. This CDR3 comprises 12 residues. The CDR3: CAWGQVDNEQFF. In DNA form, the CDR3 reads TGTGCCTGGGGACAGGTTGATAATGAGCAGTTCTTC.

J is TRBJ1-5 and V is TRBV28; no firm D call. Germline V gene lookup returns CDR1 MDHEN and CDR2 SYDVKM. Trimming removed 6 bases from V and 2 bases from J, with 5 bases in between. The CDR3 extends over 12 amino acids. CDR3 amino acids: CASRYGNQPQHF. The CDR3, as DNA: TGTGCCAGCAGGTATGGCAATCAGCCCCAGCATTTT.